The source of this TCR beta chain is a study of blood T cell repertoires in COVID-19. Study at large: COVID-19 samples, acute and convalescent, were from the United States, Italy and Spain. The analysed material was cDNA or gDNA that came from T cells, B-cell-depleted T cells, or PBMCs.

Original processing notes: By means of reference gene primer amplification, nucleated cell counts were estimated. Profiled with immunoSEQ multiplex PCR; TCRdb holds only in-frame clones, not every one. V and J calls and clone size are given by that table; D and trimming were obtained from the DNA. The data hold hundreds of thousands of clones, with roughly 88% observed a single time. The junction had 4 bases not matched to a gene; V was cut back by 5 bases and J by 4 bases. Germline V gene data show CDR1 as LNHDA and CDR2 as SQIVND (reference sequence). This CDR3 region has 14 residues. The source is a man aged 18 to 29 with active or convalescent COVID-19. The genes are TRBV19 and TRBJ2-1, with 8 nucleotides matching TRBD1. Sequenced sample: peripheral blood. The chain's CDR3 is CASSWDRSYNEQFF. In DNA form, the CDR3 reads TGTGCCAGTAGTTGGGACAGGTCTTACAATGAGCAGTTCTTC.